The source of this TCR beta chain is a study of radiation and T cells in renal cell carcinoma. Study-wide findings and caveats: No pretreatment tumor biopsies were available for baseline clonotypes. From baseline, blood top tumor clonotypes peaked at 2 weeks post-radiation.

This clone was seen a handful of times. Its antigen is currently unknown. This sample's treatment: 15 Gy SBRT to primary tumor, nephrectomy 4 weeks later. Profiling relied on immunoSEQ multiplex PCR, and the TCRdb table lists in-frame clones only, not all of them. The sample shows around 16,000 clones, about half of them seen only once. V lost 3 bases to trimming and J lost 5 bases, with 10 bases between them. The germline gives CDR1 WNHNN, CDR2 SYGVQD (reference sequence). CDR3 size: 14 residues. Sequenced here: tumor tissue, sampled from a patient whose treatment included radiotherapy and nephrectomy. The TCR sequence derives from a woman in her sixties or seventies with renal cell carcinoma. The chain recombines TRBV10-1 with TRBJ1-4; D gene ambiguous. The CDR3 DNA reads as TGCGCCAGCAGTGAAGGCAGCCTAAATGAAAAACTGTTTTTT. As protein: CASSEGSLNEKLFF.